This section outlines one T cell receptor beta chain sequence together with its context. Its antigen target is currently unknown. Base qualities are missing; no much larger clone stands one base away. The germline V gene yields MGHDK for CDR1 and SYGVNS for CDR2. Trimming leaves V shorter by 8 bases and J shorter by 3 bases, with the junction holding 18 bases beyond the gene matches. The CDR3 goes from the cysteine to the phenylalanine over 17 residues. The entry retains the CDR3 DNA only, 51 bases that are in frame from base 1. The library was generated by the immunoSEQ multiplex PCR assay. This is the immuneACCESS table as TCRdb keeps it, with only in-frame sequences that have V and J called. A part of the clones is gone; compared with another copy, unresolved V genes explain less than half, and the rest is unexplained. Here the sample has 700,000 or so clones; approximately 85% occur a single time. 0.0095% to 0.013% of the sample is taken by the ten largest.

The entry originates in a study of shared T cell receptors in the human thymus listed by TCRdb under 2021. Looking at the study overall: The study examined how self-reactive, shared T-cell receptor alpha chains are generated in the human thymus.

The data also belong to a second study, concerning human thymus T cells. The second paper further reports: Immunologically healthy infants undergoing open corrective cardiac surgery for congenital heart defects in Finland were used as donors. The thymus tissue came from surgical resects taken out during corrective cardiac surgery. Biased V and J gene segment usage appeared to be present in both thymic and peripheral blood repertoires. According to the related research, thymic TCR repertoires were highly overlapping among unrelated individuals. The study used fewer than ten infant thymus samples plus four related peripheral blood samples to characterize TCR alpha and beta repertoires. The cohort included about 6 male and a couple of female infants, with donor ages spanning 7 to 244 days. After being mechanically released from the tissue, thymocytes were kept at -70 degrees C in pellets of roughly 9.5-32 million cells. A QIAsymphony instrument was used to extract genomic DNA from frozen cell pellets. The immunoSEQ multiplex PCR assay was used to amplify the TCRB and TCRAD loci from a standardized quantity of quality-controlled genomic DNA. Amplicons spanned the V(D)J region at a length sufficient to cover the CDR3 and identify V and J genes. The commercial immunoSEQ service was used to sequence amplicons on an Illumina platform. Corrections for primer bias and sequencing errors followed previously described methods, while TCRAD and TCRB definitions were based on the IMGT database. Analysis of the repertoires was done with immunoSEQ Analyzer 3.0 and VDJTools and included basic statistics, V/J segment usage, diversity estimates, rarefaction and pairwise overlap. Chao1, ChaoE, Efron-Thisted, Shannon and inverse Simpson indices were used to estimate diversity, which was also estimated on datasets down-sampled to the smallest sample. Repertoire overlap was determined by strict matching of CDR3 nucleotide sequence, V gene and J gene, and Jaccard-based multidimensional scaling clustering was applied. On average, thymus samples gave 800,000 or so unique TCRB clonotypes, whereas blood samples gave approximately 84,000.

The sample consisted of thymocytes. The rearranged chain carries TRBV25-1 and TRBJ2-5; 7 bases in between match TRBD2. The sequence was obtained from a girl under three years old with a congenital heart defect. Donor details come from another sample of the same person, matched by shared clones. The sequence in DNA is TGTGCCAGCGGGAATCCGGGGAGCCTGGGGGGGGAAGAGACCCAGTACTTC. Translated, it gives CASGNPGSLGGEETQYF. Joined to the reference TRBV25-1 and TRBJ2-5 proteins, this CDR3 gives the full variable domain: EADIYQTPRYLVIGTGKKITLECSQTMGHDKMYWYQQDPGMELHLIHYSYGVNSTEKGDLSSESTVSRIRTEHFPLTLESARPSHTSQYLCASGNPGSLGGEETQYFGPGTRLLVL.